Below are 25 T cell receptor beta chains sequenced from a single sample in a study of T cell responses to AZD1222 COVID-19 vaccine. The protocol was immunoSEQ multiplex PCR, while the TCRdb copy is restricted to in-frame clones and leaves out a portion. Of about 100,000 clones detected, roughly 91% appear once; the ten largest clones hold about 1.5%. Source: peripheral blood, taken on day 0 of AZD1222 vaccination. These receptors came from an adult in good health.

The genes are TRBV28 and TRBJ1-2; 8 bases are a match to TRBD1. The germline V gene encodes CDR1 MDHEN and CDR2 SYDVKM. J gave up 4 bases and V 2 bases, and 6 bases lay outside the gene matches. The CDR3 sequence is 15 residues long. CDR3 sequence: CASSLRAGGSYGYTF. As DNA, the CDR3 is TGTGCCAGCAGTTTACGGGCAGGGGGCAGCTATGGCTACACCTTC.

This rearrangement joins TRBV19 to TRBJ2-1; no clear D. The ends were cut back, 6 bases at V and 3 bases at J, with 15 bases in the middle. The CDR3 runs to 15 residues. In germline, CDR1 is LNHDA, CDR2 SQIVND (reference sequence). CDR3 residues: CASSPSRTSYNEQFF. The CDR3 bases are TGTGCCAGTAGCCCTTCGAGGACCAGCTACAATGAGCAGTTCTTC.

The chain recombines TRBV6-5 with TRBJ2-1; 7 positions match TRBD2. V lost 6 bases, J lost 8 bases, and 7 bases stayed unmatched. This CDR3 is built from 13 residues. The germline gives CDR1 MNHEY, CDR2 SVGAGI. The CDR3 sequence is CASRVPGRDEQFF. In DNA form, the CDR3 reads TGTGCCAGCAGAGTGCCAGGGAGGGATGAGCAGTTCTTC.

The chain has TRBV3-1 (or the pseudogene TRBV3-2) and TRBJ1-5, with TRBD1 matching over 7 bases. Germline values: CDR1 LGHDT, CDR2 YNNKEL (reference sequence). The junction had 5 bases not matched to a gene; V was cut back by 4 bases and J by 5 bases. The CDR3 contains 14 residues. CDR3 nucleotides: TGTGCCAGCAGCCGTAACAGGGGAGATCAGCCCCAGCATTTT. Translation gives CASSRNRGDQPQHF.

The gene calls are TRBV27 and TRBJ2-5; 13 positions match TRBD2. The CDR3 totals 14 residues. V trimming: 6 bases; J trimming: 4 bases; junction bases outside the gene matches: 2. Looked up from germline, CDR1 is MNHEY and CDR2 is SMNVEV (reference sequence). The CDR3 region is CASRRLAGGETQYF. CDR3 coding DNA: TGTGCCAGCAGACGACTAGCGGGAGGAGAGACCCAGTACTTC.

A few counts support this clone. This chain uses TRBV9 with TRBJ2-2, with D possibly TRBD1 on 5 matching bases. This CDR3 region has 13 residues. The germline V gene encodes CDR1 SGDLS and CDR2 YYNGEE. Deletions cut 3 bases from V and 4 bases from J, with 7 bases between. CDR3 amino acids: CASSGQFTGELFF. The CDR3 DNA follows: TGTGCCAGCAGCGGACAGTTCACCGGGGAGCTGTTTTTT.

The chain links TRBV10-3 to TRBJ1-1; D unresolved. The germline gives CDR1 ENHRY, CDR2 SYGVKD. V shed 3 bases and J shed 5 bases, with 16 bases lying between them. CDR3 length: 15 amino acids. The CDR3 loop reads CAISESQAAGTEAFF. Here the CDR3 DNA reads TGTGCCATCAGTGAATCCCAGGCAGCGGGGACTGAAGCTTTCTTT.

The chain links TRBV20-1 to TRBJ1-5; no clear D. CDR3 length: 11 residues. Germline CDR1 reads DFQATT; CDR2 reads SNEGSKA (reference sequence). V lost 0 bases and J 11 bases, leaving 8 bases between the germline ends. CDR3 residues: CSAREYTTQHF. The DNA for the CDR3 is TGCAGTGCTAGAGAATACACAACCCAGCATTTT.

The chain couples TRBV5-4 to TRBJ2-5; no reliable D call. V lost 4 bases, J lost 1 base, and 11 bases lay in between. This CDR3 comprises 14 residues. From germline, CDR1 is SGHNT and CDR2 YYREEE (reference sequence). The CDR3 DNA sequence: TGTGCCAGCAGCCTCCCCTCGGGCCAAGAGACCCAGTACTTC. This translates into CASSLPSGQETQYF.

The V and J genes are TRBV27 and TRBJ2-1; no firm D call. The germline gives CDR1 MNHEY, CDR2 SMNVEV (reference sequence). This CDR3 comprises 14 residues. Trimming took off 6 bases at V and 9 bases at J, with 18 bases between the two ends. The CDR3 DNA is TGTGCCAGCAGAAACCCCCCTTTTCATTCTGAGCAGTTCTTC. Protein: CASRNPPFHSEQFF.

The CDR3 spells CASSPRTGDSSGANVLTF. The CDR3 region has the DNA TGTGCCAGCTCACCCAGGACAGGGGACAGCTCTGGGGCCAACGTCCTGACTTTC. The rearrangement uses TRBV18 and TRBJ2-6, with TRBD1 identical over 9 bases. V lost 3 bases, J lost 0 bases, and 6 bases stayed unmatched. The CDR3 length is 18 residues. Germline V gene sequence: CDR1 KGHSH, CDR2 LQKENI. Using reference TRBV18 and TRBJ2-6 for the parts outside the CDR3, the full variable domain is NAGVMQNPRHLVRRRGQEARLRCSPMKGHSHVYWYRQLPEEGLKFMVYLQKENIIDESGMPKERFSAEFPKEGPSILRIQQVVRGDSAAYFCASSPRTGDSSGANVLTFGAGSRLTVL.

The chain is built from TRBV28 and TRBJ1-2, with TRBD1 matching 8 bases. CDR3 length: 16 residues. V lost 5 bases, J lost 2 bases, and 10 bases stayed unmatched. Germline loops: CDR1 MDHEN, CDR2 SYDVKM. CDR3 sequence: CASSLLGGQGNYGYTF. In DNA form, the CDR3 reads TGTGCCAGCAGTCTCCTTGGAGGACAGGGAAACTATGGCTACACCTTC.

The chain employs TRBV3-1 (or the pseudogene TRBV3-2) and TRBJ2-1, with D perhaps matching TRBD2 (6 bases). The CDR3 has 17 residues. Germline CDR1 LGHDT, CDR2 YNNKEL (reference sequence). Trimming took off 0 bases at V and 4 bases at J, with 16 bases between the two ends. This chain's CDR3 is CASSQDRRWGLYNEQFF. The CDR3 DNA reads TGTGCCAGCAGCCAAGATCGGCGTTGGGGACTTTACAATGAGCAGTTCTTC.

V gene TRBV2 combines with J gene TRBJ1-5; possible D gene TRBD1, 5 bases. V was cut by 2 bases and J by 3 bases, with 11 bases left in between. Germline lookup yields CDR1 SNHLY and CDR2 FYNNEI. There are 15 residues in the CDR3. The DNA for the CDR3 is TGTGCCAGCAGTGAATCAGGGTCAGACAATCAGCCCCAGCATTTT. Amino acids: CASSESGSDNQPQHF.

The CDR3 protein is CASSFLTGGYGYTF. Here the CDR3 DNA reads TGTGCCAGCAGTTTTTTGACAGGGGGCTACGGCTACACCTTC. This rearrangement joins TRBV27 to TRBJ1-2; 10 nucleotides match TRBD1. The ends lost 3 bases at V and 8 bases at J; junction bases unmatched: 6. CDR3 length equals 14 residues. Germline CDR1 reads MNHEY; CDR2 reads SMNVEV (reference sequence).

The chain employs TRBV30 and TRBJ1-6; 11 positions match TRBD1. The CDR3 covers 16 residues. Germline values: CDR1 GTSNPN, CDR2 SVGIG (reference sequence). V was clipped by 2 bases and J by 10 bases; unmatched bases: 10. In nucleotides, the CDR3 is TGTGCCTGGAGTACTACCGGGACAGGGGGGCGATCACCCCTCCACTTT. Its translation is CAWSTTGTGGRSPLHF.

In DNA, the CDR3 is TGTGCCAGCTCACCCGGACAGGGGAGTGAAAAACTGTTTTTT. Its translation is CASSPGQGSEKLFF. The rearrangement joins TRBV18 to TRBJ1-4; 9 nucleotides line up with TRBD1. From germline, CDR1 is KGHSH and CDR2 LQKENI. The V segment lost 3 bases and the J segment 7 bases; nucleotides outside the gene matches: 3. The CDR3 is made up of 14 amino acids.

In DNA form, the CDR3 reads TGTGCCAGCAGCCCGGGGCTAGCAGCGGCAGATACGCAGTATTTT. Translated: CASSPGLAAADTQYF. V usage is TRBV3-1 (or the pseudogene TRBV3-2) and J usage is TRBJ2-3, with D perhaps assigned TRBD1 or TRBD2 (5 bases each). This CDR3 is 15 amino acids long. V shed 4 bases and J shed 4 bases, with 15 bases lying between them. Looked up from germline, CDR1 is LGHDT and CDR2 is YNNKEL (reference sequence).

J is TRBJ1-3 and V is TRBV3-1 (or the pseudogene TRBV3-2); tentatively, D is TRBD1 (5 bases). Germline V lookup: CDR1 LGHDT, CDR2 YNNKEL (reference sequence). V gave up 4 bases and J gave up 8 bases, with 24 bases separating them. The CDR3 covers 17 residues. CDR3 protein: CASSRRPTEDIKDTIYF. DNA for the CDR3: TGTGCCAGCAGCCGCCGACCCACAGAGGACATTAAGGACACCATATATTTT.

The J gene is TRBJ2-1, the V gene TRBV27; 13 bases fit TRBD2. The CDR3 has 16 amino acids. Germline loops: CDR1 MNHEY, CDR2 SMNVEV (reference sequence). V trimming: 5 bases; J trimming: 2 bases; junction bases outside the gene matches: 3. This CDR3 is CASSRTSGRAYNEQFF. In nucleotides, the CDR3 is TGTGCCAGCAGTCGAACTAGCGGGAGGGCCTACAATGAGCAGTTCTTC.

The chain is built from TRBV9 and TRBJ1-2; D gene ambiguous. V was clipped by 4 bases and J by 3 bases, with 16 bases between them. Germline V gene sequence: CDR1 SGDLS, CDR2 YYNGEE. This CDR3 spans 15 amino acids. CDR3 nucleotide sequence: TGTGCCAGCAGCACTGGGAAGGGATCGGACTATGGCTACACCTTC. This encodes CASSTGKGSDYGYTF.

The chain carries TRBV5-1 and TRBJ2-1; 7 positions match TRBD2. The germline V gene encodes CDR1 SGHRS and CDR2 YFSETQ. V lost 1 base, J lost 8 bases, and 6 bases stayed unmatched. This CDR3 has 14 residues. This chain's CDR3 is CASSLSGRKYEQFF. CDR3 DNA: TGCGCCAGCAGCTTGTCCGGGAGGAAGTATGAGCAGTTCTTC.

This chain connects TRBV9 to TRBJ2-1; 12 bases map to TRBD2. V shed 0 bases and J 5 bases; nucleotides not matched to a gene: 0. The CDR3 consists of 15 residues. Per germline, CDR1 SGDLS and CDR2 YYNGEE. The CDR3 bases are TGTGCCAGCAGCGTAGGGACTAGCGGGAACAATGAGCAGTTCTTC. Amino acids: CASSVGTSGNNEQFF.

The chain couples TRBV9 to TRBJ1-4; 8 bases are a match to TRBD1. The CDR3 is made up of 15 amino acids. V was clipped by 4 bases and J by 7 bases; unmatched bases: 9. Per germline, CDR1 SGDLS and CDR2 YYNGEE. CDR3 amino acids: CASSFQGALGEKLFF. The DNA of the CDR3 is TGTGCCAGCAGCTTCCAGGGGGCTTTGGGTGAAAAACTGTTTTTT.

The chain couples TRBV7-6 to TRBJ2-1; the D is unclear. The CDR3 is made up of 14 amino acids. The germline V and J ends were trimmed by 1 base and 7 bases, with 11 bases remaining between them. Germline V gene sequence: CDR1 SGHVS, CDR2 FNYEAQ. CDR3 coding DNA: TGTGCCAGCAGCTTAGTGGGATCCCCAAATGAGCAGTTCTTC. As protein: CASSLVGSPNEQFF.